The TCR beta chain under discussion was sequenced for a study of T cell changes during pregnancy in multiple sclerosis. TCRdb's table, derived via immunoSEQ multiplex PCR, lists solely in-frame clones and lacks some. The sample lists 50,000 to 75,000 clones, about nine tenths occurring once. CDR3 length: 17 residues. In germline, CDR1 is SGHTA, CDR2 FQGNSA. The trim removed 4 bases at V and 6 bases at J, leaving 11 bases unmatched. The chain couples TRBV7-2 to TRBJ2-2, with 10 nucleotides matching TRBD1. The clonotype was recovered from a female donor in good health, enrolled as a control in a pregnancy study. This specimen consisted of peripheral blood, obtained after pregnancy. CDR3 sequence (DNA): TGTGCCAGCAGCTCGGGGACAGGGGAGGCTGCGTCCGGGGAGCTGTTTTTT. Translated, it gives CASSSGTGEAASGELFF. Full variable domain (outside the CDR3, taken from reference TRBV7-2 and TRBJ2-2): GAGVSQSPSNKVTEKGKDVELRCDPISGHTALYWYRQSLGQGLEFLIYFQGNSAPDKSGLPSDRFSAERTGGSVSTLTIQRTQQEDSAVYLCASSSGTGEAASGELFFGEGSRLTVL.